These T cell receptor beta chains were read from a single sample in a study of OX40 agonist ivuxolimab in advanced cancers. The protocol was immunoSEQ multiplex PCR, while the TCRdb copy is restricted to in-frame clones and leaves out a portion. The sample consists of around 92,000 clones, more than 75% of them appearing once. The sequencing here drew on CD4+ or CD8+ T cells sorted from blood, taken in a trial of the OX40 agonist ivuxolimab. The source is an adult with an advanced solid tumor such as melanoma, head and neck, liver or kidney cancer. Each CDR3 is given with its conserved first and last residue. The D gene is left open where the match is weak. Clone size is not always given. Where it is, it says once, few, many or a class for expanded clones.

>NA|TRBJ1-6|TRBD1|TRBV19
CAVGTGGYSPLHF
TGTGCCGTCGGGACAGGGGGATATTCACCCCTCCACTTT
>once|TRBJ2-3|TRBD1|TRBV5-1
CASTPYGTGPTDTQYF
TGCGCCAGCACCCCCTATGGGACAGGGCCCACAGATACGCAGTATTTT
>NA|TRBJ2-3|NA|TRBV25-1
CASSHPSDTQYF
TGTGCCAGCAGCCACCCATCAGATACGCAGTATTTT
>NA|TRBJ2-1|TRBD1|TRBV28
CASSVPGQGVNEQFF
TGTGCCAGCTCAGTCCCGGGACAGGGCGTCAATGAGCAGTTCTTC
>NA|TRBJ1-6|NA|TRBV7-9
CASSSDGYNSPLHF
TGTGCCAGCAGTTCGGACGGATATAATTCACCCCTCCACTTT
>NA|TRBJ1-2|TRBD1|TRBV7-9
CASSAWDRAYGYTF
TGTGCCAGCAGCGCCTGGGACAGGGCCTATGGCTACACCTTC
>NA|TRBJ2-5|TRBD1|TRBV7-9
CASSPLGTEQETQYF
TGTGCCAGCAGCCCTCTCGGGACAGAACAAGAGACCCAGTACTTC
>once|TRBJ1-5|TRBD1|TRBV5-6
CASSWTGKDQPQHF
TGTGCCAGCAGCTGGACAGGGAAAGATCAGCCCCAGCATTTT
>NA|TRBJ1-6|NA|TRBV2
CASSASWPDMGAPLHF
TGTGCCAGCAGTGCTTCCTGGCCGGACATGGGTGCACCCCTCCACTTT
>NA|TRBJ2-1|NA|TRBV6-4
CASSDSSRAGVYNEQFF
TGTGCCAGCAGTGACTCGAGTCGGGCAGGGGTATACAATGAGCAGTTCTTC
>NA|TRBJ1-6|TRBD1|TRBV19
CASKTGAVGSPLHF
TGTGCCAGTAAAACAGGGGCCGTAGGTTCACCCCTCCACTTT
>NA|TRBJ2-6|NA|TRBV28
CASSSYRVGANVLTF
TGTGCCAGCAGTTCCTACAGGGTTGGGGCCAACGTCCTGACTTTC
>NA|TRBJ1-2|TRBD1|TRBV7-2
CASSLDGQGSYGYTF
TGTGCCAGCAGCTTAGACGGACAGGGAAGCTATGGCTACACCTTC
>once|TRBJ1-6|NA|TRBV18
CASSPGRGSPLHF
TGTGCCAGCTCACCGGGCAGGGGTTCACCCCTCCACTTT
>few|TRBJ1-4|NA|TRBV30
CAWKDEKLFF
TGTGCCTGGAAGGATGAAAAACTGTTTTTT
>NA|TRBJ2-5|TRBD2|TRBV5-6
CASSSWTSQETQYF
TGTGCCAGCAGCTCATGGACTAGCCAAGAGACCCAGTACTTC
>NA|TRBJ1-5|NA|TRBV14
CASSQELVPTVSNQPQHF
TGTGCCAGCAGCCAAGAACTCGTCCCGACTGTGAGCAATCAGCCCCAGCATTTT
>once|TRBJ1-6|NA|TRBV27
CASSLSVVAALSPLHF
TGTGCCAGCAGTTTATCAGTAGTGGCGGCTCTTTCCCCCCTCCACTTT
>NA|TRBJ1-3|TRBD1|TRBV29-1
CSVADRAGNTIYF
TGCAGCGTCGCGGACAGGGCTGGAAACACCATATATTTT
>NA|TRBJ1-2|NA|TRBV28
CASSPLPDYGYTF
TGTGCCAGCAGTCCCCTCCCCGACTATGGCTACACCTTC
>NA|TRBJ1-3|NA|TRBV5-1
CASSLGGTGGRNTIYF
TGCGCCAGCAGCTTGGGGGGAACCGGTGGCAGAAACACCATATATTTT
>NA|TRBJ2-1|TRBD2|TRBV19
CASSIKRGNVNEQFF
TGTGCCAGTAGTATAAAGCGGGGCAACGTCAATGAGCAGTTCTTC
>NA|TRBJ1-3|NA|TRBV5-5
CASSLDRLSSGNTIYF
TGTGCCAGCAGCTTGGACAGGTTATCTTCTGGAAACACCATATATTTT
>NA|TRBJ2-3|NA|TRBV18
CASSRDSTDTQYF
TGTGCCAGCTCCCGTGACAGCACAGATACGCAGTATTTT
>NA|TRBJ2-1|NA|TRBV7-9
CASSLANEQFF
TGTGCCAGCAGCTTAGCCAATGAGCAGTTCTTC
>NA|TRBJ1-3|NA|TRBV2
CASSIGSGNTIYF
TGTGCCAGCAGTATCGGGTCTGGAAACACCATATATTTT
>NA|TRBJ1-5|NA|TRBV6-5
CASSYDRNQPQHF
TGTGCCAGCAGTTACGACCGCAATCAGCCCCAGCATTTT
>NA|TRBJ1-5|NA|TRBV7-6
CASSLERGSEPQHF
TGTGCCAGCAGCTTAGAGAGGGGGTCCGAGCCCCAGCATTTT
>NA|TRBJ2-7|TRBD1|TRBV29-1
CSVEKMGQGFDEQYF
TGCAGCGTTGAAAAGATGGGACAGGGGTTCGACGAGCAGTACTTC
>NA|TRBJ2-5|NA|TRBV2
CASRRQGGGEETQYF
TGTGCCAGCAGGAGACAGGGAGGAGGAGAGGAGACCCAGTACTTC
>NA|TRBJ1-1|NA|TRBV5-1
CASSLGAAMNTEAFF
TGCGCCAGCAGCTTGGGGGCAGCCATGAACACTGAAGCTTTCTTT